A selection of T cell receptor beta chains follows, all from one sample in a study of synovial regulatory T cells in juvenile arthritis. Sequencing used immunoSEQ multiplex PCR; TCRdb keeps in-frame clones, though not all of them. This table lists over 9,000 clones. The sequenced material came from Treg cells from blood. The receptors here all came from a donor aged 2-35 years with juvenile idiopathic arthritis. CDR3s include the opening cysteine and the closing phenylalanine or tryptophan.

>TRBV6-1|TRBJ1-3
CASSEATGGNTIYF
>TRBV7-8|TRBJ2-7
CASSSPISVDEQYF
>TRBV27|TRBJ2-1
CASSPSGGYNEQFF
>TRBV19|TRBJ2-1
CASSIEALPYNEQFF
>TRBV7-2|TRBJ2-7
CASSLGLAGWYEQYF
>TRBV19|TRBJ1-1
CASSIGGATLGSFF
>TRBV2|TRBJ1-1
CASSEDFETVEAFF
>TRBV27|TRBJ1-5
CASSFFPGGGPQHF
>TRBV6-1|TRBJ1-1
CASSVDVNTEAFF
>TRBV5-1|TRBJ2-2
CASSLRPMGLAGGNTGELFF
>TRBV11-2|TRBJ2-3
CASSPQTYTDTQYF
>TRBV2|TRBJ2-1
CAIRGGAASYNEQFF
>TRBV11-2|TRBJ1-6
CASSSLLNNSPLHF
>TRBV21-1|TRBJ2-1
CASLYTGTSGVSSYNEQFF
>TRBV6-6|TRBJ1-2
CASSYSPRAPLYGYTF
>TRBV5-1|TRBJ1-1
CASSMTGAEGAFF